Shown below are 25 T cell receptor beta chains from a single sample sequenced in a study of T cells after yellow fever vaccination. From the 5' RACE reads, TCRdb called clonotypes with MiXCR, one entry per CDR3 protein. Among about 45,000 distinct CDR3 sequences, roughly 6.4% were seen once, and the ten largest hold 15%. The specimen comprised CD8+ T cells not binding an NS4B(214-222) dextramer, sorted from PBMCs, sampled 45 days after the yellow fever booster vaccination. These receptors all come from a man aged 30 to 45 who received the YFV17D yellow fever vaccine.

This clonotype was detected many times. The chain links TRBV20-1 to TRBJ2-5, with TRBD2 matching 10 bases. V gave up 1 base and J gave up 2 bases; unmatched junction bases: 10. The CDR3 is 17 residues long. Germline CDR1 and CDR2: DFQATT and SNEGSKA (reference sequence). The CDR3 sequence is CSARGAGTSDTQETQYF. In DNA form, the CDR3 reads TGCAGTGCTAGAGGGGCGGGGACTAGCGACACTCAAGAGACCCAGTACTTC.

This clonotype has just a few counts. This chain connects TRBV7-9 to TRBJ2-1, with D unclear. CDR1 and CDR2 (germline): SEHNR, FQNEAQ (reference sequence). V was shortened by 2 bases and J by 5 bases, with 10 bases between the two germline ends. CDR3 length equals 14 residues. CDR3 loop: CASSLTNGDNEQFF. For the CDR3, the DNA is TGTGCCAGCAGCTTAACCAACGGCGACAATGAGCAGTTCTTC.

This clonotype occurred many times. CDR3 protein: CASASRGGPTQPQHF. The CDR3 bases are TGTGCCAGCGCCTCCCGCGGGGGGCCGACTCAGCCCCAGCATTTT. This sequence joins TRBV27 and TRBJ1-5; a possible D gene is TRBD1 (6 bases). The germline V gene encodes CDR1 MNHEY and CDR2 SMNVEV (reference sequence). The CDR3 runs 15 residues. V dropped 8 bases and J dropped 6 bases, with 20 bases sitting between them.

This clonotype showed up many times. CDR3 loop: CASSQASRGGTEAFF. The CDR3 DNA is TGCGCCAGCAGCCAAGCGTCCAGGGGTGGGACTGAAGCTTTCTTT. The chain uses TRBV4-3 and TRBJ1-1; the D gene is possibly TRBD1 (6 bases). The CDR3 runs to 15 residues. Germline CDR1 LGHNA, CDR2 YSLEER. V lost 1 base and J lost 5, with 14 bases in between.

The CDR3: CASSLAQGQGDTDTQYF. CDR3 nucleotides: TGTGCCAGCAGCTTAGCCCAAGGACAGGGGGACACAGATACGCAGTATTTT. This chain links TRBV7-6 with TRBJ2-3; 10 positions agree with TRBD1. Looked up from germline, CDR1 is SGHVS and CDR2 is FNYEAQ. The CDR3 spans 17 residues. J lost 2 bases, V lost 0 bases, and 5 bases had no gene match.

This clonotype was observed at least ten times. The chain joins TRBV28 to TRBJ2-1; no clear D. Trimming stripped 7 bases from V and 0 bases from J, with 13 bases between. Germline CDR1 is MDHEN and CDR2 is SYDVKM. CDR3 length: 15 amino acids. The CDR3 spells CASIPTGSSYNEQFF. The DNA for the CDR3 is TGTGCCAGCATCCCCACCGGTAGCTCCTACAATGAGCAGTTCTTC.

This clonotype was picked up many times. The J gene is TRBJ2-1, the V gene TRBV19; perhaps TRBD2 as D (7 bases). Trimming stripped 2 bases from V and 4 bases from J, with 12 bases between. CDR1 is LNHDA and CDR2 is SQIVND in the germline V gene (reference sequence). CDR3 length: 15 amino acids. CDR3 protein: CASSIRGGGYNEQFF. The DNA of the CDR3 is TGTGCCAGTAGTATAAGGGGAGGGGGTTACAATGAGCAGTTCTTC.

This clonotype came up many times. The rearrangement links TRBV7-9 to TRBJ2-7; TRBD1 might be the D (5 bases). Per germline, CDR1 SEHNR and CDR2 FQNEAQ (reference sequence). The V and J ends lost 5 bases and 1 base respectively, with 15 bases between them. The CDR3 sequence is 15 residues long. This CDR3 reads CASSHPLDSSYEQYF. The DNA of the CDR3 is TGTGCCAGCAGCCACCCGTTAGACAGTTCCTACGAGCAGTACTTC.

For the CDR3, the DNA is TGCGCCAGCAGTATGGGACAAGAGACCCAGTACTTC. Residues: CASSMGQETQYF. The chain carries TRBV5-1 and TRBJ2-5; no reliable D call. Germline CDR1 is SGHRS and CDR2 is YFSETQ. The ends were cut back, 5 bases at V and 2 bases at J, with 7 bases in the middle. The CDR3 is 12 amino acids.

This clonotype was counted ten times or more. The chain uses TRBV12-3 or TRBV12-4 and TRBJ1-5; D uncertain. CDR3 length: 15 amino acids. Between the trimmed V and J ends, which lost 7 bases and 2 bases, there was a span of 15 bases. CDR3 sequence reads: CASKREGLGNQPQHF. The CDR3 DNA sequence: TGTGCCAGCAAAAGGGAGGGCTTGGGCAATCAGCCCCAGCATTTT.

In regard to this clonotype: Given a much more abundant clone one base away, this may be a read error. This chain connects TRBV6-5 to TRBJ1-4; D unclear. Germline CDR1 and CDR2: MNHEY and SVGAGI. Trimming took 6 bases from V and 8 from J, leaving 16 bases between them. The CDR3 runs 14 residues. The CDR3 loop reads CASRYEGSGEKLFF. CDR3 sequence (DNA): TGTGCCAGCAGATACGAGGGTTCAGGCGAAAAACTGTTTTTT.

In this sample, this clonotype turned up many times. The rearrangement links TRBV5-5 to TRBJ2-7; D is unresolved. V lost 5 bases to trimming and J lost 2 bases, with 11 bases between them. The CDR3 runs to 13 residues. The germline V gene encodes CDR1 SGHKS and CDR2 YYEKEE (reference sequence). The CDR3 here is CASSNRPPYEQYF. The CDR3 DNA sequence: TGTGCCAGCAGTAACCGACCTCCCTACGAGCAGTACTTC.

V and J are TRBV2 and TRBJ1-4, with D tentatively TRBD1 (5 bases). Germline-derived CDR1 and CDR2 are SNHLY and FYNNEI. V was shortened by 7 bases and J by 11 bases, with 11 bases between the two germline ends. The CDR3 runs to 11 residues. CDR3 residues: CASMQGGKLFF. CDR3 nucleotide sequence: TGTGCCAGCATGCAGGGAGGCAAACTGTTTTTT.

The chain links TRBV29-1 to TRBJ1-1; possibly TRBD1 for D (5 bases). Germline V lookup: CDR1 SQVTM, CDR2 ANQGSEA. The germline V and J ends were trimmed by 4 bases and 0 bases, with 9 bases remaining between them. CDR3 length: 13 amino acids. CDR3 amino acids: CSVGRGMNTEAFF. The CDR3 bases are TGCAGCGTTGGGCGGGGGATGAACACTGAAGCTTTCTTT.

This clonotype was counted ten times or more. This rearrangement joins TRBV4-3 to TRBJ2-7; possibly TRBD1 or TRBD2 for D (5 bases each). Germline V CDR1 and CDR2: LGHNA, YSLEER. Trimming pared 4 bases from V and 2 bases from J, leaving 12 bases between. The CDR3 is 14 amino acids. The CDR3 DNA follows: TGCGCCAGCAGCCCAAGTCAGGGACCCTACGAGCAGTACTTC. As protein: CASSPSQGPYEQYF.

This clonotype was seen many times. CDR3 sequence: CASSSGLAANTGELFF. The CDR3 coding sequence is TGCGCCAGCAGCTCGGGACTAGCGGCGAACACCGGGGAGCTGTTTTTT. The gene calls are TRBV5-1 and TRBJ2-2; 11 bases map to TRBD2. CDR1 and CDR2 (germline): SGHRS, YFSETQ. V lost 3 bases to trimming and J lost 0 bases; unmatched junction nucleotides: 1. CDR3 size: 16 residues.

This clonotype has ten or more counts. The rearrangement joins TRBV4-3 to TRBJ2-7; D is unclear. V was pared by 0 bases and J by 3 bases, with 12 bases between. The CDR3 is made up of 15 amino acids. CDR1 and CDR2 from the germline V gene are LGHNA and YSLEER. In DNA form, the CDR3 reads TGCGCCAGCAGCCAAGATCTGGGGTCGGGCTACGAGCAGTACTTC. Translated: CASSQDLGSGYEQYF.

This clonotype was counted a few times. The rearrangement links TRBV20-1 to TRBJ2-5; D might be TRBD1 (5 bases). This CDR3 has 12 amino acids. Per the germline V gene, CDR1 is DFQATT and CDR2 is SNEGSKA (reference sequence). Trimming stripped 5 bases from V and 7 bases from J, with 14 bases between. The CDR3 is CSAEDNRGTQYF. The CDR3 region has the DNA TGCAGTGCTGAGGACAACCGAGGGACCCAGTACTTC.

Many counts were recorded for this clonotype. The chain recombines TRBV6-5 with TRBJ2-1, with 12 bases that match TRBD1. CDR1 MNHEY and CDR2 SVGAGI come from the germline V gene. The CDR3 runs 16 residues. Trimming took 10 bases from V and 0 from J; bases not matched to a gene: 7. The CDR3 region has the DNA TGTGCCACCGGGACAGGGGGCTCGAGCTCCTACAATGAGCAGTTCTTC. It is translated as CATGTGGSSSYNEQFF.

This clonotype has at least ten counts. The chain carries TRBV9 and TRBJ2-2; TRBD1 matches at 10 bases. This CDR3 spans 16 amino acids. With 3 bases clipped from V and 6 bases from J, the junction kept 8 bases outside the gene matches. CDR1 and CDR2 (germline): SGDLS, YYNGEE. The CDR3 nucleotides read TGTGCCAGCAGCGCTCCGGGACAGGGGTCGCCCGGGGAGCTGTTTTTT. Protein: CASSAPGQGSPGELFF.

This clonotype was seen repeatedly, ten times or more. The chain has TRBV6-2 or TRBV6-3 and TRBJ2-7; 9 positions agree with TRBD1. The CDR3 loop spans 15 amino acids. Germline CDR1 and CDR2: MNHEY and SVGEGT. J gave up 4 bases and V 4 bases, and 8 bases lay outside the gene matches. CDR3 bases: TGTGCCAGCAGTTCAACCGGGACAGGGATGTACGAGCAGTACTTC. Protein product: CASSSTGTGMYEQYF.

This clonotype was recorded many times. This chain joins TRBV7-8 and TRBJ2-1, with 11 positions matching TRBD2. V was clipped by 0 bases and J by 5 bases; unmatched bases: 6. The CDR3 extends over 17 amino acids. CDR1 and CDR2 from the germline V gene are SGHVS and FQNEAQ. CDR3 nucleotide sequence: TGTGCCAGCAGCTTAGCGTGGGGGACTAGCGGCCACAATGAGCAGTTCTTC. This encodes CASSLAWGTSGHNEQFF.

This clonotype was observed many times. The chain carries TRBV5-1 and TRBJ2-1; 14 bases match TRBD2. There are 18 residues in the CDR3. CDR1 is SGHRS and CDR2 is YFSETQ in the germline V gene. Trimming removed 2 bases from V and 10 bases from J; junction bases left unmatched: 14. The CDR3 nucleotides read TGCGCCAGCAGCTTCGTGGCCCAGGGGACTAGCGGGAGAAACGAGCAGTTCTTC. It encodes CASSFVAQGTSGRNEQFF. The entire variable domain, with the rest obtained from reference TRBV5-1 and TRBJ2-1, is as follows: KAGVTQTPRYLIKTRGQQVTLSCSPISGHRSVSWYQQTPGQGLQFLFEYFSETQRNKGNFPGRFSGRQFSNSRSEMNVSTLELGDSALYLCASSFVAQGTSGRNEQFFGPGTRLTVL.

This clonotype occurred a few times. This rearrangement joins TRBV7-8 to TRBJ2-1; D perhaps matches TRBD2 (6 bases). Germline values: CDR1 SGHVS, CDR2 FQNEAQ. CDR3 size: 12 residues. V was pared by 4 bases and J by 13 bases, with 14 bases between. For the CDR3, the DNA is TGTGCCAGCAGCTCGGGACTTCCCGGACAGTTCTTC. The encoded protein is CASSSGLPGQFF.

This clonotype was counted many times. This sequence joins TRBV27 and TRBJ2-3; D might be TRBD1 (5 bases). The V end lost 6 bases, the J end lost 3 bases, and 13 bases lay between the germline ends. CDR1 and CDR2 (germline): MNHEY, SMNVEV (reference sequence). There are 14 residues in the CDR3. CDR3 DNA sequence: TGTGCCAGCAGCATCATGGGGCCAACAGATACGCAGTATTTT. Encoded protein: CASSIMGPTDTQYF.